These 25 T cell receptor beta chains were sequenced from one sample in a study of cytomegalovirus exposure and HLA in healthy donors. The PCR ran on 60 Vbeta and 13 Jbeta primers. Assay: immunoSEQ multiplex PCR; the TCRdb copy retains only in-frame clones and omits some. The data contain about 55,000 clones, about 67% of them singletons. Sequences were obtained from PBMCs. These receptors all come from a man aged 35 to 55 in good health and CMV-seropositive.

V gene TRBV2 combines with J gene TRBJ2-1, with 9 bases identical to TRBD2. This CDR3 has 17 amino acids. After removal of 7 bases from V and 8 bases from J, the junction contained 18 bases not matched to a gene. CDR1 is SNHLY and CDR2 is FYNNEI in the germline V gene. CDR3 DNA sequence: TGTGCCAGCACCGAACCCGGGTCAGCGGGGGGAGGTGATGAGCAGTTCTTC. This translates into CASTEPGSAGGGDEQFF.

This rearrangement joins TRBV5-1 to TRBJ2-1, with 14 nucleotides matching TRBD2. The junction had 4 bases not matched to a gene; V was cut back by 4 bases and J by 7 bases. This CDR3 has 15 amino acids. Germline CDR1 and CDR2: SGHRS and YFSETQ. The CDR3 region is CASSRRLAGGNEQFF. The CDR3 nucleotides read TGCGCCAGCAGCCGTCGACTAGCGGGGGGGAATGAGCAGTTCTTC.

The chain combines TRBV5-4 with TRBJ1-6; 7 nucleotides line up with TRBD1. The length of the CDR3 is 15 residues. V was clipped by 6 bases and J by 4 bases; unmatched bases: 7. CDR1 is SGHNT, CDR2 YYREEE, per germline (reference sequence). The CDR3 region has the DNA TGTGCCAGCACCAAGGGGGCAGAGTATAATTCACCCCTCCACTTT. It encodes CASTKGAEYNSPLHF.

The chain has TRBV5-4 and TRBJ2-2; D remains ambiguous. Trimming took 4 bases from V and 4 from J, leaving 11 bases between them. The germline CDR1 and CDR2 sequences are SGHNT and YYREEE (reference sequence). The length of the CDR3 is 14 residues. CDR3 DNA sequence: TGTGCCAGCAGCCACTCCAAATCCACCGGGGAGCTGTTTTTT. This encodes CASSHSKSTGELFF.

V gene TRBV5-1 combines with J gene TRBJ1-2; D might be TRBD1 (5 bases). There are 14 residues in the CDR3. The V end was cut by 1 base, the J end by 2 bases, with 9 bases between. Germline values: CDR1 SGHRS, CDR2 YFSETQ. CDR3 nucleotide sequence: TGCGCCAGCAGCTTGACGCAGGGCAACTATGGCTACACCTTC. Encoded protein: CASSLTQGNYGYTF.

This clone was recorded a few times. The chain couples TRBV4-3 to TRBJ1-2; 10 bases are shared with TRBD1. The CDR3 has 18 amino acids. V lost 0 bases, J lost 0 bases, and 7 bases stayed unmatched. CDR1 and CDR2 (germline): LGHNA, YSLEER. The CDR3 region is CASSQDPTGQGANYGYTF. The CDR3 DNA reads TGCGCCAGCAGCCAAGACCCTACTGGACAGGGGGCTAACTATGGCTACACCTTC.

The chain joins TRBV5-3 to TRBJ2-7; 10 bases map to TRBD2. TRBV5-3 is an ORF; its function is uncertain. The ends lost 4 bases at V and 3 bases at J; junction bases unmatched: 10. CDR3 length equals 16 residues. CDR3 bases: TGTGCCAGAAGCCCGTGTCCGGTAGCGGGGGGCTACGAGCAGTACTTC. Amino acids: CARSPCPVAGGYEQYF.

V gene TRBV7-3 combines with J gene TRBJ1-1; TRBD1 matches 10 bases. The germline gives CDR1 SGHTA, CDR2 FQGTGA. The CDR3 spans 12 residues. The J segment lost 11 bases and the V segment lost 3 bases, leaving 3 bases of the junction unmatched. The chain's CDR3 is CASSFDRGHAFF. CDR3 in DNA: TGTGCCAGCAGCTTCGACAGGGGGCATGCTTTCTTT. The complete variable domain, with remaining parts taken from reference TRBV7-3 and TRBJ1-1, reads GAGVSQTPSNKVTEKGKYVELRCDPISGHTALYWYRQSLGQGPEFLIYFQGTGAADDSGLPNDRFFAVRPEGSVSTLKIQRTERGDSAVYLCASSFDRGHAFFGQGTRLTVV.

The chain carries TRBV15 and TRBJ2-7; D might be TRBD2 (5 bases). Deletions cut 2 bases from V and 5 bases from J, with 16 bases between. Looked up from germline, CDR1 is LNHNV and CDR2 is YYDKDF (reference sequence). The CDR3 contains 15 residues. The CDR3 DNA sequence: TGTGCCACCAGCAGAACCCCGAGGGCGGCTCACGAGCAGTACTTC. It specifies CATSRTPRAAHEQYF. Full variable domain (remainder filled in from reference TRBV15 and TRBJ2-7): DAMVIQNPRYQVTQFGKPVTLSCSQTLNHNVMYWYQQKSSQAPKLLFHYYDKDFNNEADTPDNFQSRRPNTSFCFLDIRSPGLGDTAMYLCATSRTPRAAHEQYFGPGTRLTVT.

The chain links TRBV23-1 to TRBJ2-7; D might be TRBD1 (6 bases). TRBV23-1 is marked as an open reading frame, function uncertain. This CDR3 contains 15 residues. Trimming removed 6 bases from V and 3 bases from J, with 18 bases in between. The CDR3 DNA reads as TGCGCCAGCAGCCCCCGGGACAACCCTTTCTACGAGCAGTACTTC. Its protein product is CASSPRDNPFYEQYF.

The V and J genes are TRBV9 and TRBJ1-2; 7 bases are shared with TRBD1. Unmatched junction bases numbered 5, after V lost 4 bases and J lost 2 bases. The CDR3 loop spans 14 amino acids. Germline values: CDR1 SGDLS, CDR2 YYNGEE. The CDR3 here is CASSPRDSNYGYTF. The DNA for the CDR3 is TGTGCCAGCAGCCCCCGGGACAGCAACTATGGCTACACCTTC.

With respect to this clone: Given the absence of the conserved phenylalanine or tryptophan at the CDR3 end, a read error is likely. The chain has TRBV5-6 and TRBJ1-3; D is uncertain. Germline V gene data show CDR1 as SGHDT and CDR2 as YYEEEE. The CDR3 length is 15 residues. Deletions cut 3 bases from V and 2 bases from J, with 12 bases between. The CDR3 region has the DNA TGTGCCAGCAGCTCGGACCCGAGGGCTGGAAACACCATATATGTT. This sequence encodes CASSSDPRAGNTIYV.

The rearrangement joins TRBV19 to TRBJ2-2; TRBD2 is a possible D gene (6 bases). The CDR3 loop spans 14 amino acids. Trimming cost V 6 bases and J 1 base, with 9 bases left between them. Germline CDR1 reads LNHDA; CDR2 reads SQIVND (reference sequence). CDR3 sequence: CASRGGGNTGELFF. The CDR3 DNA reads as TGTGCCAGTAGGGGGGGAGGGAACACCGGGGAGCTGTTTTTT.

The V gene is TRBV28, the J gene TRBJ2-7, with D hard to call. Trimming cost V 4 bases and J 0 bases, with 4 bases left between them. The length of the CDR3 is 12 residues. Germline assignment: CDR1 MDHEN and CDR2 SYDVKM. CDR3 loop: CASSSSSYEQYF. CDR3 sequence (DNA): TGTGCCAGCAGTTCCAGCTCCTACGAGCAGTACTTC.

V usage is TRBV18 and J usage is TRBJ2-7; D uncertain. The CDR3 is made up of 12 amino acids. The V and J ends lost 6 bases and 6 bases respectively, with 12 bases between them. Germline CDR1 KGHSH, CDR2 LQKENI. The CDR3 here is CASSDPPGEQYF. The CDR3 DNA reads as TGTGCCAGCTCGGATCCACCGGGCGAGCAGTACTTC.

V is TRBV7-9 and J is TRBJ1-1; D ambiguous. Trimming pared 5 bases from V and 1 base from J, leaving 17 bases between. This CDR3 is 16 amino acids long. Looked up from germline, CDR1 is SEHNR and CDR2 is FQNEAQ (reference sequence). The chain's CDR3 is CASSHLSSAGNTEAFF. As DNA, the CDR3 is TGTGCCAGCAGCCACCTCTCTTCTGCCGGGAACACTGAAGCTTTCTTT.

This chain connects TRBV11-2 to TRBJ1-3, with D unclear. Germline V CDR1 and CDR2: SGHAT, FQNNGV. The CDR3 contains 14 residues. The ends were cut back, 5 bases at V and 0 bases at J, with 8 bases in the middle. The CDR3 region has the DNA TGTGCCAGCAGCCGCCTAACCTCTGGAAACACCATATATTTT. Amino acids: CASSRLTSGNTIYF.

The J gene is TRBJ2-2, the V gene TRBV5-1; D gene ambiguous. The CDR3 is 13 amino acids. The ends were cut back, 2 bases at V and 2 bases at J, with 4 bases in the middle. Germline V gene lookup returns CDR1 SGHRS and CDR2 YFSETQ. The CDR3 is CASSLINTGELFF. The CDR3 region has the DNA TGCGCCAGCAGCTTAATAAACACCGGGGAGCTGTTTTTT.

This clone has just a few counts. The chain employs TRBV9 and TRBJ2-3; tentatively, D is TRBD1 (7 bases). V was pared by 3 bases and J by 5 bases, with 16 bases between. The CDR3 spans 15 residues. Germline CDR1 and CDR2: SGDLS and YYNGEE. For the CDR3, the DNA is TGTGCCAGCAGCGCCAGCAGGGGGGTCGGAGATACGCAGTATTTT. As protein: CASSASRGVGDTQYF.

The chain couples TRBV4-2 to TRBJ2-3; the D is unclear. Per germline, CDR1 LGHNA and CDR2 YNFKEQ. CDR3 length equals 12 residues. The V and J ends lost 4 bases and 10 bases respectively, with 12 bases between them. The CDR3, as DNA: TGTGCCAGCAGCCCGGATGGTGGAGCGCAGTATTTT. The encoded protein is CASSPDGGAQYF.

The chain uses TRBV28 and TRBJ2-3; the D gene is possibly TRBD2 (6 bases). The CDR3 extends over 15 amino acids. The germline V gene has CDR1 MDHEN and CDR2 SYDVKM. The V gene lost 2 bases and the J gene lost 6 bases, with 15 bases spanning the gap. CDR3 sequence (DNA): TGTGCCAGCAGTTTAATGTCGGGGGATCGGGATACGCAGTATTTT. Translation: CASSLMSGDRDTQYF.

The chain uses TRBV7-3 and TRBJ1-1; 7 bases agree with TRBD1. Germline values: CDR1 SGHTA, CDR2 FQGTGA. CDR3 length: 15 amino acids. V lost 6 bases and J lost 1; bases outside the gene matches: 8. The DNA for the CDR3 is TGTGCCAGCAGTCGGCCGGGGACAGAGAACACTGAAGCTTTCTTT. Residues: CASSRPGTENTEAFF.

The V gene is TRBV5-1, the J gene TRBJ1-1, with D hard to call. V lost 2 bases and J 0 bases, leaving 14 bases between the germline ends. Germline V gives CDR1 SGHRS, CDR2 YFSETQ. CDR3 length equals 16 residues. The CDR3 protein is CASSFGRPSLNTEAFF. CDR3 sequence (DNA): TGCGCCAGCAGCTTTGGCAGGCCTTCCTTGAACACTGAAGCTTTCTTT.

This clone was detected once. V usage is TRBV6-5 and J usage is TRBJ2-5; the D gene is possibly TRBD1 (6 bases). CDR1 and CDR2 (germline): MNHEY, SVGAGI. The CDR3 has 15 residues. Trimming stripped 0 bases from V and 4 bases from J, with 12 bases between. CDR3 in amino acids: CASSYSWGRGETQYF. The DNA of the CDR3 is TGTGCCAGCAGTTACTCATGGGGCAGGGGAGAGACCCAGTACTTC.

This chain joins TRBV5-1 and TRBJ2-7; a weak D match, TRBD1 (5 bases). V was trimmed by 3 bases and J by 3 bases, leaving 7 bases between them. The germline CDR1 and CDR2 sequences are SGHRS and YFSETQ. This CDR3 contains 12 residues. The CDR3 DNA reads TGCGCCAGCAGCTGGGGCGGCTACGAGCAGTACTTC. Translated: CASSWGGYEQYF.